The 32 T cell receptor beta chains below were found in one sample sequenced in a study of OX40 agonist ivuxolimab in advanced cancers. The table came from immunoSEQ multiplex PCR; TCRdb's copy has only in-frame clones and leaves some out. This sample carries fewer than 35,000 clones, about nine tenths of them seen once, and the ten largest clones take about 9.6%. This sample comprised CD4+ or CD8+ T cells sorted from blood, obtained in a trial of the OX40 agonist ivuxolimab. The receptors here all came from an adult with an advanced solid tumor such as melanoma, head and neck, liver or kidney cancer.

The chain employs TRBV7-3 and TRBJ2-5; no clear D. This CDR3 has 13 residues. Deletions cut 3 bases from V and 2 bases from J, with 7 bases between. The germline gives CDR1 SGHTA, CDR2 FQGTGA. CDR3 nucleotide sequence: TGTGCCAGCAGCTTCACGGATCAAGAGACCCAGTACTTC. It translates to CASSFTDQETQYF.

The rearrangement links TRBV30 to TRBJ1-2; a weak D match, TRBD1 (6 bases). Germline-derived CDR1 and CDR2 are GTSNPN and SVGIG (reference sequence). The CDR3 has 14 residues. Trimming pared 1 base from V and 8 bases from J, leaving 17 bases between. DNA for the CDR3: TGTGCCTGGAGTGAAACAGGGCTTAGGCGCGGCTACACCTTC. Protein sequence: CAWSETGLRRGYTF.

The gene calls are TRBV19 and TRBJ2-5; tentatively, D is TRBD1 or TRBD2 (6 bases each). V was trimmed by 5 bases and J by 4 bases, leaving 11 bases between them. The germline CDR1 and CDR2 sequences are LNHDA and SQIVND (reference sequence). The CDR3 spans 13 residues. The CDR3 DNA sequence: TGTGCCAGTAGTGCGAAGGGGGGAGAGACCCAGTACTTC. Translating gives CASSAKGGETQYF.

This clone occurred a few times. The chain recombines TRBV7-2 with TRBJ2-3; 13 bases match TRBD2. After removal of 6 bases from V and 5 bases from J, the junction contained 14 bases not matched to a gene. Germline V gene lookup returns CDR1 SGHTA and CDR2 FQGNSA. The CDR3 extends over 18 amino acids. The CDR3 reads CASSPGLLAGGPGDTQYF. CDR3 coding DNA: TGTGCCAGCAGTCCTGGGCTACTAGCGGGAGGGCCCGGAGATACGCAGTATTTT.

This clone showed up just once. The chain carries TRBV11-3 and TRBJ2-3; no firm D call. Germline assignment: CDR1 SGHNT and CDR2 YENEEA. The CDR3 has 14 residues. Trimming shortened V by 0 bases and J by 2 bases, and 6 bases separated the two germline ends. The CDR3 loop reads CASSLDPITDTQYF. For the CDR3, the DNA is TGTGCCAGCAGCTTAGATCCTATCACAGATACGCAGTATTTT.

This sequence joins TRBV10-2 and TRBJ1-1; D is ambiguous. The CDR3 consists of 14 residues. The germline V gene has CDR1 WSHSY and CDR2 SAAADI. Trimming took off 7 bases at V and 0 bases at J, with 12 bases between the two ends. As DNA, the CDR3 is TGCGCCAGCAAGGCCCCGCTTATGAACACTGAAGCTTTCTTT. Translation gives CASKAPLMNTEAFF.

This clone was found once. This chain joins TRBV5-5 and TRBJ1-1, with 8 bases matching TRBD1. Per germline, CDR1 SGHKS and CDR2 YYEKEE (reference sequence). This CDR3 has 13 amino acids. The V segment lost 2 bases and the J segment 4 bases; nucleotides outside the gene matches: 1. The CDR3 reads CASSFTGGTEAFF. The CDR3 coding sequence is TGTGCCAGCAGCTTTACAGGGGGCACTGAAGCTTTCTTT.

On this clone: At one of its ends the junction is not consistent with the germline gene, which may arise from a read error. V usage is TRBV5-1 and J usage is TRBJ1-2; D is unclear. This CDR3 spans 13 amino acids. From germline, CDR1 is SGHRS and CDR2 YFSETQ. The CDR3 DNA reads TGCGCCAGCAGCTTGGCCAGCAACTCTGGCTACACCTTC. It codes for CASSLASNSGYTF. The full variable domain, with the rest looked up from reference TRBV5-1 and TRBJ1-2, is KAGVTQTPRYLIKTRGQQVTLSCSPISGHRSVSWYQQTPGQGLQFLFEYFSETQRNKGNFPGRFSGRQFSNSRSEMNVSTLELGDSALYLCASSLASNSGYTFGSGTRLTVV.

The gene calls are TRBV27 and TRBJ1-6; D not resolved. Trimming removed 2 bases at V and 8 bases at J, with 4 bases between. From germline, CDR1 is MNHEY and CDR2 SMNVEV (reference sequence). The length of the CDR3 is 12 residues. The CDR3 sequence: CASSLADSPLHF. CDR3 in DNA: TGTGCCAGCAGTTTAGCAGATTCACCCCTCCACTTT.

The genes are TRBV9 and TRBJ2-2; 12 bases line up with TRBD1. This CDR3 comprises 15 residues. V lost 4 bases and J lost 6; bases outside the gene matches: 4. Germline CDR1 and CDR2: SGDLS and YYNGEE. The CDR3 nucleotides are TGTGCCAGCAGCTCCGGGACAGGGGGCTCCGGGGAGCTGTTTTTT. The encoded protein is CASSSGTGGSGELFF.

CDR3 DNA: TGTGCCAGCAGCATAAGACACAATTCACCCCTCCACTTT. It encodes CASSIRHNSPLHF. J is TRBJ1-6 and V is TRBV27, with D hard to call. With 6 bases removed from V and 7 bases from J, the gap between germline ends came to 10 bases. This CDR3 spans 13 amino acids. CDR1 MNHEY and CDR2 SMNVEV come from the germline V gene (reference sequence).

V is TRBV7-3 and J is TRBJ2-2, with 12 bases aligning to TRBD2. This CDR3 has 16 residues. CDR1 is SGHTA, CDR2 FQGTGA, per germline. V lost 4 bases and J lost 7; bases outside the gene matches: 7. Here the CDR3 reads CASSSRTSGMSGELFF. CDR3 sequence (DNA): TGTGCCAGCAGCTCCCGGACTAGCGGGATGAGCGGGGAGCTGTTTTTT.

The V and J genes are TRBV4-2 and TRBJ2-3, with 8 positions matching TRBD2. The CDR3 runs 15 residues. Trimming cost V 8 bases and J 1 base; bases outside gene matches: 8. Germline V gives CDR1 LGHNA, CDR2 YNFKEQ. The CDR3: CASQIAGSGTDTQYF. CDR3 sequence (DNA): TGTGCCAGCCAGATAGCGGGAAGCGGCACAGATACGCAGTATTTT.

The chain employs TRBV6-1 and TRBJ2-7, with TRBD2 as a possible D gene (5 bases). From germline, CDR1 is MNHNS and CDR2 SASEGT. CDR3 length: 14 amino acids. With 7 bases removed from V and 0 bases from J, the gap between germline ends came to 13 bases. Written as DNA, the CDR3 is TGTGCCAGCATCGGGCGGGTTATCTCCTACGAGCAGTACTTC. Protein sequence: CASIGRVISYEQYF.

The rearrangement joins TRBV19 to TRBJ2-6; D is perhaps TRBD1 (5 bases). CDR1 and CDR2 from the germline V gene are LNHDA and SQIVND (reference sequence). Trimming pared 8 bases from V and 0 bases from J, leaving 14 bases between. CDR3 length equals 16 residues. The DNA of the CDR3 is TGTGCCAGTTATCAGGGCAGATCCTCTGGGGCCAACGTCCTGACTTTC. Translating gives CASYQGRSSGANVLTF.

The V and J genes are TRBV19 and TRBJ2-4; no clear D gene. The V gene's germline CDR1 is LNHDA and CDR2 SQIVND (reference sequence). The V end lost 1 base, the J end lost 3 bases, and 10 bases lay between the germline ends. CDR3 length: 15 residues. The DNA for the CDR3 is TGTGCCAGTAGTATAGGAGGTGGTGGCAAAAACATTCAGTACTTC. It encodes CASSIGGGGKNIQYF. Full variable domain (missing parts from reference TRBV19 and TRBJ2-4): DGGITQSPKYLFRKEGQNVTLSCEQNLNHDAMYWYRQDPGQGLRLIYYSQIVNDFQKGDIAEGYSVSREKKESFPLTVTSAQKNPTAFYLCASSIGGGGKNIQYFGAGTRLSVL.

The chain has TRBV10-2 and TRBJ2-6; 14 bases fit TRBD2. The CDR3 is 16 residues long. Germline values: CDR1 WSHSY, CDR2 SAAADI. V was pared by 8 bases and J by 1 base, with 1 base of the junction left unmatched. CDR3 sequence: CASGTSGRSGANVLTF. The CDR3 coding sequence is TGCGCCAGCGGGACTAGCGGGAGATCTGGGGCCAACGTCCTGACTTTC.

The V gene is TRBV6-1, the J gene TRBJ2-7, with 14 positions matching TRBD2. In germline, CDR1 is MNHNS, CDR2 SASEGT. This CDR3 region has 14 residues. Trimming at V came to 10 bases and at J to 1 base, leaving 3 bases not matched to a gene. CDR3 sequence reads: CAMGTSGRSYEQYF. The CDR3, as DNA: TGTGCCATGGGGACTAGCGGGAGATCCTACGAGCAGTACTTC.

This clone was seen more than once but under ten times. The chain couples TRBV29-1 to TRBJ2-5; D remains unclear. The CDR3 contains 13 residues. Per the germline V gene, CDR1 is SQVTM and CDR2 is ANQGSEA. V was pared by 6 bases and J by 1 base, with 12 bases between. In nucleotides, the CDR3 is TGCAGCGTGGACCAGCGCCCCCAAGAGACCCAGTACTTC. Translation gives CSVDQRPQETQYF.

The gene calls are TRBV1 and TRBJ1-2. TRBV1 constitutes a pseudogene. This CDR3 contains 15 residues. CDR3: CTSRRLVRKTYGYTF. The CDR3 coding sequence is TGCACCAGCAGACGGCTTGTGCGAAAGACCTATGGCTACACCTTC.

The rearrangement joins TRBV29-1 to TRBJ2-5; tentative D call: TRBD1 (6 bases). V dropped 1 base and J dropped 5 bases, with 17 bases sitting between them. The CDR3 loop spans 15 amino acids. The germline V gene encodes CDR1 SQVTM and CDR2 ANQGSEA. In nucleotides, the CDR3 is TGCAGCGTTGAAGTGATGGGGGCGTCTGGGGAGACCCAGTACTTC. Its translation is CSVEVMGASGETQYF.

The J gene is TRBJ2-1, the V gene TRBV5-4; TRBD2 matches at 11 bases. V shed 4 bases, J shed 7 bases, and the junction held 10 bases outside the gene matches. The CDR3 sequence is 16 residues long. Germline assignment: CDR1 SGHNT and CDR2 YYREEE (reference sequence). The CDR3 spells CASSIILAGVGNEQFF. CDR3 in DNA: TGTGCCAGCAGCATAATACTAGCGGGAGTAGGGAATGAGCAGTTCTTC. Combining the CDR3 with reference TRBV5-4 and TRBJ2-1 gives the whole variable domain ETGVTQSPTHLIKTRGQQVTLRCSSQSGHNTVSWYQQALGQGPQFIFQYYREEENGRGNFPPRFSGLQFPNYSSELNVNALELDDSALYLCASSIILAGVGNEQFFGPGTRLTVL.

This sequence joins TRBV19 and TRBJ1-5; D ambiguous. Deletions cut 5 bases from V and 2 bases from J, with 7 bases between. The length of the CDR3 is 13 residues. CDR1 is LNHDA and CDR2 is SQIVND in the germline V gene (reference sequence). CDR3: CASSEQRNQPQHF. The CDR3 DNA sequence: TGTGCCAGTAGTGAACAGCGCAATCAGCCCCAGCATTTT.

The chain couples TRBV9 to TRBJ2-3; no reliable D call. CDR3 length equals 15 residues. Germline loops: CDR1 SGDLS, CDR2 YYNGEE. Deletions cut 4 bases from V and 6 bases from J, with 18 bases between. The CDR3 protein is CASSRTSVVPDTQYF. CDR3 bases: TGTGCCAGCAGCCGGACCTCTGTAGTCCCGGATACGCAGTATTTT.

This chain joins TRBV5-6 and TRBJ2-7; 8 nucleotides line up with TRBD1. Germline V gene data show CDR1 as SGHDT and CDR2 as YYEEEE. Unmatched junction bases numbered 11, after V lost 3 bases and J lost 0 bases. The CDR3 contains 17 residues. As DNA, the CDR3 is TGTGCCAGCAGCTGGGGGATGGTGACAGGGGACTCCTACGAGCAGTACTTC. Protein sequence: CASSWGMVTGDSYEQYF.

The chain is built from TRBV11-3 and TRBJ2-1; no definite D call. The germline V gene encodes CDR1 SGHNT and CDR2 YENEEA. This CDR3 is 17 amino acids long. Between the trimmed V and J ends, which lost 0 bases and 0 bases, there was a span of 12 bases. CDR3 residues: CASSLDRGPSSYNEQFF. The CDR3 DNA reads TGTGCCAGCAGCTTAGATAGAGGCCCGAGCTCCTACAATGAGCAGTTCTTC.

V gene TRBV7-3 combines with J gene TRBJ2-2; tentative D call: TRBD1 (5 bases). V dropped 1 base and J dropped 4 bases, with 10 bases sitting between them. Germline V gene lookup returns CDR1 SGHTA and CDR2 FQGTGA. The CDR3 is 15 residues long. CDR3 in DNA: TGTGCCAGCAGCTTAAATGGGCAGGGCACCGGGGAGCTGTTTTTT. It specifies CASSLNGQGTGELFF.

The chain employs TRBV5-6 and TRBJ2-2, with TRBD2 matching over 7 bases. J lost 6 bases, V lost 3 bases, and 5 bases had no gene match. This CDR3 spans 14 amino acids. Germline V gene data show CDR1 as SGHDT and CDR2 as YYEEEE. DNA of the CDR3: TGTGCCAGCAGCTCAGGACTAGGAGCCGGGGAGCTGTTTTTT. It encodes CASSSGLGAGELFF.

This chain links TRBV20-1 with TRBJ2-5, with a possible D match to TRBD2 (5 bases). The length of the CDR3 is 10 residues. CDR1 is DFQATT and CDR2 is SNEGSKA in the germline V gene (reference sequence). Between the trimmed V and J ends, which lost 7 bases and 5 bases, there was a span of 8 bases. This chain's CDR3 is CSGWRETQYF. CDR3 coding DNA: TGCAGTGGATGGAGGGAGACCCAGTACTTC.

This chain joins TRBV10-1 and TRBJ2-1, with 9 bases matching TRBD1. V shed 6 bases, J shed 8 bases, and the junction held 11 bases outside the gene matches. CDR1 WNHNN and CDR2 SYGVQD come from the germline V gene (reference sequence). This CDR3 is 15 amino acids long. The CDR3 is CASRAGTGPLDEQFF. In DNA form, the CDR3 reads TGCGCCAGCAGAGCCGGGACAGGGCCCTTGGATGAGCAGTTCTTC.

The chain has TRBV10-3 and TRBJ1-3, with D possibly TRBD1 on 6 matching bases. Germline V gene sequence: CDR1 ENHRY, CDR2 SYGVKD. The CDR3 loop spans 16 amino acids. The V gene lost 2 bases and the J gene lost 0 bases, with 11 bases spanning the gap. The CDR3 nucleotides read TGTGCCATCAGTGAGACGGGGGGCTTCTCTGGAAACACCATATATTTT. It codes for CAISETGGFSGNTIYF.

The CDR3 DNA reads as TGTGCCAGCAGCTTACAGGTGGGGAATGAGCAGTTCTTC. Encoded protein: CASSLQVGNEQFF. The chain has TRBV7-8 and TRBJ2-1; D unclear. This CDR3 is built from 13 residues. Deletions cut 2 bases from V and 7 bases from J, with 9 bases between. Germline lookup yields CDR1 SGHVS and CDR2 FQNEAQ.